This T cell receptor (beta chain) appears in the sequencing data of a study of T cells after yellow fever vaccination. CDR1 SGHTS and CDR2 YDEGEE come from the germline V gene. The V end was cut by 2 bases, the J end by 6 bases, with 6 bases between. The CDR3 has 12 amino acids. TCRdb re-analysed the 5' RACE reads in MiXCR, keeping a single row per CDR3 protein. The table has 500,000 to 650,000 distinct CDR3 sequences, about 12% seen once. The receptor's source is a man younger than 40 who received the YFV17D yellow fever vaccine. The source material was PBMCs, sampled on the day of the yellow fever booster vaccination. The V and J genes are TRBV5-8 and TRBJ2-1, with unresolved D. DNA of the CDR3: TGTGCCAGCAGCTTAGCTTTCAATGAGCAGTTCTTC. Translating it yields CASSLAFNEQFF.